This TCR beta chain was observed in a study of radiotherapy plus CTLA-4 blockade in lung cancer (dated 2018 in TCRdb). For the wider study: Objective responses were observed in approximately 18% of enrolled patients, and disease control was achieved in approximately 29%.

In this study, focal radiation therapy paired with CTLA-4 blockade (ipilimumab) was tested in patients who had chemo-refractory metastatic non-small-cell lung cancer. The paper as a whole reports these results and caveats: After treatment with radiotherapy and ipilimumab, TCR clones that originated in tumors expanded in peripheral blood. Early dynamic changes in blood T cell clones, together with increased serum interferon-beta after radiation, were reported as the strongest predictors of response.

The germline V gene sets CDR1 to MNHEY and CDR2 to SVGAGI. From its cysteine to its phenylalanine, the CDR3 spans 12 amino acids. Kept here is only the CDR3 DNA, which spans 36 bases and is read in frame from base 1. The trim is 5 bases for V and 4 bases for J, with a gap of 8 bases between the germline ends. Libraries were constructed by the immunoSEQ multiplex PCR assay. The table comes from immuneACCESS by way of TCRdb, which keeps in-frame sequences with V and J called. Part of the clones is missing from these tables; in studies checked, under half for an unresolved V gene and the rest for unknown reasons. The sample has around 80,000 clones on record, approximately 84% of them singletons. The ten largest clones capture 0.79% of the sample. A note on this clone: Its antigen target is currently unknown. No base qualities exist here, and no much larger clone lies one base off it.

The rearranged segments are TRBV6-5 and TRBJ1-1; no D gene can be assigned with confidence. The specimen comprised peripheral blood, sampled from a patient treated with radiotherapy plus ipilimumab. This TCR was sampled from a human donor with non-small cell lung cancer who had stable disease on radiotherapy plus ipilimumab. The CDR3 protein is CASSTLGTEAFF. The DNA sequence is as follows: TGTGCCAGCAGTACCCTGGGCACTGAAGCTTTCTTT.